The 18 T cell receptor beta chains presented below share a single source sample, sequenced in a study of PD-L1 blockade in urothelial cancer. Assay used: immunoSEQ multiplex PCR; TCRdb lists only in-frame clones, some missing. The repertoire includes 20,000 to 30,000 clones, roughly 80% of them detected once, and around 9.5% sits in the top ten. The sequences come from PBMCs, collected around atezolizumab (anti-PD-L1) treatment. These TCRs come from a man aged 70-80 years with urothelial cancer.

CDR3 coding DNA: TGTGCCAGCAGCTTAGTCGGACTAGCGGGAGGTGAGCAGTACTTC. Its translation is CASSLVGLAGGEQYF. The V call is TRBV7-9, the J call TRBJ2-7; 14 nucleotides match TRBD2. CDR3 length: 15 residues. After removal of 1 base from V and 7 bases from J, the junction contained 3 bases not matched to a gene. Germline CDR1 SEHNR, CDR2 FQNEAQ (reference sequence). Full variable domain (rest looked up from reference TRBV7-9 and TRBJ2-7): DTGVSQNPRHKITKRGQNVTFRCDPISEHNRLYWYRQTLGQGPEFLTYFQNEAQLEKSRLLSDRFSAERPKGSFSTLEIQRTEQGDSAMYLCASSLVGLAGGEQYFGPGTRLTVT.

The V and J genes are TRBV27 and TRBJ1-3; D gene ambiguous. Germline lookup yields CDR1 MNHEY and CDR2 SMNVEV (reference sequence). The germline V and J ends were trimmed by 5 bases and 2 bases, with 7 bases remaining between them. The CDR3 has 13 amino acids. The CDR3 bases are TGTGCCAGCAGTACCGGGGCTGGAAACACCATATATTTT. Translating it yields CASSTGAGNTIYF.

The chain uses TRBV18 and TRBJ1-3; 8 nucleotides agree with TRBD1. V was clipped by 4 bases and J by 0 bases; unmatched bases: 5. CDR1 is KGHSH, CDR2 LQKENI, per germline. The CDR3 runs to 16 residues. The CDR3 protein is CASSQGQASSGNTIYF. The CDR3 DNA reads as TGTGCCAGCTCACAGGGACAGGCGAGCTCTGGAAACACCATATATTTT. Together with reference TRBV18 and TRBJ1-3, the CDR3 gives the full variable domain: NAGVMQNPRHLVRRRGQEARLRCSPMKGHSHVYWYRQLPEEGLKFMVYLQKENIIDESGMPKERFSAEFPKEGPSILRIQQVVRGDSAAYFCASSQGQASSGNTIYFGEGSWLTVV.

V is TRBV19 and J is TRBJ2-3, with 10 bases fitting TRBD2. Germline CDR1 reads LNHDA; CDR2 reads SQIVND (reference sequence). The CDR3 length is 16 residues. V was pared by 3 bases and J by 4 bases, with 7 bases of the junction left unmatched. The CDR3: CASSMTSGPNADTQYF. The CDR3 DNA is TGTGCCAGTAGTATGACTAGCGGGCCGAACGCAGATACGCAGTATTTT.

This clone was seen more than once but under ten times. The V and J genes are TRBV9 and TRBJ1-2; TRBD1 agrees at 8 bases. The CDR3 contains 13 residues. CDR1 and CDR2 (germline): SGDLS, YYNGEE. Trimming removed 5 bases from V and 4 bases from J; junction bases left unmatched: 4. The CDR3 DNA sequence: TGTGCCAGCAGTCCGACAGGGGTCTATGGCTACACCTTC. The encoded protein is CASSPTGVYGYTF.

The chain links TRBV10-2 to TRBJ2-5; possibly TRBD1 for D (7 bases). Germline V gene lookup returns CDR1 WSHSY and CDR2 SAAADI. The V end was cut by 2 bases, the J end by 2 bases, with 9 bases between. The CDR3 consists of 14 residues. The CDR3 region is CASSEAGQQETQYF. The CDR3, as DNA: TGCGCCAGCAGTGAGGCGGGACAGCAAGAGACCCAGTACTTC.

CDR3 DNA sequence: TGTGCCAGCAGCTTAGCCCACGGGAGTGGGCATGAGCAGTTCTTC. Amino acid sequence: CASSLAHGSGHEQFF. The chain links TRBV7-2 to TRBJ2-1, with TRBD2 as a possible D gene (6 bases). This CDR3 comprises 15 residues. V lost 0 bases, J lost 8 bases, and 14 bases lay in between. Germline values: CDR1 SGHTA, CDR2 FQGNSA.

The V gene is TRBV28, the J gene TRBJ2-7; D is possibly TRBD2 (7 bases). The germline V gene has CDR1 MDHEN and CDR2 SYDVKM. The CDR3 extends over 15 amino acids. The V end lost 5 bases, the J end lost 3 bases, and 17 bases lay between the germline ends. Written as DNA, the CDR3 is TGTGCCAGCAGTCCCGTTGGGGGAGGGGGCTACGAGCAGTACTTC. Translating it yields CASSPVGGGGYEQYF. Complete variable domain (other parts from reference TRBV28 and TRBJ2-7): DVKVTQSSRYLVKRTGEKVFLECVQDMDHENMFWYRQDPGLGLRLIYFSYDVKMKEKGDIPEGYSVSREKKERFSLILESASTNQTSMYLCASSPVGGGGYEQYFGPGTRLTVT.

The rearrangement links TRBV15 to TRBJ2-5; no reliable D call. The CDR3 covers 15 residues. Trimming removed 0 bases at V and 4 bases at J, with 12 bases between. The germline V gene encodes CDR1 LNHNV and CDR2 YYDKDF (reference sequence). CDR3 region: CATSRDLSWAETQYF. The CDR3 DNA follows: TGTGCCACCAGCAGAGATCTCTCCTGGGCAGAGACCCAGTACTTC.

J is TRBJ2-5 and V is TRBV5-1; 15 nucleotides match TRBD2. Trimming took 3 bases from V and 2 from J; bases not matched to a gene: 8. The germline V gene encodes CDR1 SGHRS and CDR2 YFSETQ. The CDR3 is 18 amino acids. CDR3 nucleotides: TGCGCCAGCAGCTCAGGGACTAGCGGGAGGAGGGGGCAAGAGACCCAGTACTTC. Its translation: CASSSGTSGRRGQETQYF.

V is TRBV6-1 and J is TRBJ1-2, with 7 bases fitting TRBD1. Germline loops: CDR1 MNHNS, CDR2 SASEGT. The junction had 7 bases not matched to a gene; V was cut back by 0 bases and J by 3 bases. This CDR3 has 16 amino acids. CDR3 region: CASSEAPTGTYYGYTF. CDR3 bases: TGTGCCAGCAGTGAAGCCCCGACAGGGACTTACTATGGCTACACCTTC.

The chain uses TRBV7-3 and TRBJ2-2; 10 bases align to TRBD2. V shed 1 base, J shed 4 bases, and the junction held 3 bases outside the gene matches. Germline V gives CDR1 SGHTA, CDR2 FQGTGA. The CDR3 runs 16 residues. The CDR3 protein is CASSLRTSGPTGELFF. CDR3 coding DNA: TGTGCCAGCAGCTTAAGGACTAGCGGACCCACCGGGGAGCTGTTTTTT.

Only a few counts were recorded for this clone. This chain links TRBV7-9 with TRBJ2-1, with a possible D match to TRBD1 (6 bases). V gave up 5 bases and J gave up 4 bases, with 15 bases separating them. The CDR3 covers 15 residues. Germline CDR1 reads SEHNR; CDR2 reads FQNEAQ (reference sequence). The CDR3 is CASSQQGRGYNEQFF. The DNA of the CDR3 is TGTGCCAGCAGCCAACAGGGAAGGGGGTACAATGAGCAGTTCTTC.

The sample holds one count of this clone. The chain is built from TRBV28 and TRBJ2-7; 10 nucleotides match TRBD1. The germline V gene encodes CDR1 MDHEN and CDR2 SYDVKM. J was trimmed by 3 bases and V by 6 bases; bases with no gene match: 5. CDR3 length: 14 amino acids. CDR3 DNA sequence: TGTGCCAGCAGGGCGGGACAGGGGTTCTACGAGCAGTACTTC. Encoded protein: CASRAGQGFYEQYF.

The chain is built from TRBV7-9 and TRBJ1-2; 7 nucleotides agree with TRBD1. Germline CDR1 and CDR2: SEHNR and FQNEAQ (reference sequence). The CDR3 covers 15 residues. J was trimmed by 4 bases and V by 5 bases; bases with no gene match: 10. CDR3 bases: TGTGCCAGCAGCCCGGACAGGCGCGACCCCTATGGCTACACCTTC. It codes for CASSPDRRDPYGYTF.

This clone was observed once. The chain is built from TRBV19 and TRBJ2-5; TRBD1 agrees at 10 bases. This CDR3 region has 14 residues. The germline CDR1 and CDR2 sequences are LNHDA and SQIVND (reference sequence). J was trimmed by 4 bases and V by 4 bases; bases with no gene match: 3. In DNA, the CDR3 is TGTGCCAGTAGTAGGACAGGGGGGAGAGAGACCCAGTACTTC. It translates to CASSRTGGRETQYF.

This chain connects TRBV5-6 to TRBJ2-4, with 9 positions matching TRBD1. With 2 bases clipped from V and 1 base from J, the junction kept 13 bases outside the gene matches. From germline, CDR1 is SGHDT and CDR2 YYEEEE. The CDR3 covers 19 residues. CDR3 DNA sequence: TGTGCCAGCAGCTTTCGAAACAGGGGGCGAGGGGTTGCCAAAAACATTCAGTACTTC. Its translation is CASSFRNRGRGVAKNIQYF.

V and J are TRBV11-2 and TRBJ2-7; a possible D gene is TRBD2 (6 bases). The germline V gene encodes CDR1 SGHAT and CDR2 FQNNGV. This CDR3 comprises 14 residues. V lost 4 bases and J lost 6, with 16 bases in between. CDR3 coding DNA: TGTGCCAGCAGCTACTTAGCGGCCCGGGGCGAGCAGTACTTC. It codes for CASSYLAARGEQYF.